A selection of T cell receptor beta chains follows, all from one sample in a study of blood T cell repertoires in COVID-19. Sequencing used immunoSEQ multiplex PCR; TCRdb keeps in-frame clones, though not all of them. The table records approximately 140,000 clones, 84% of them present only once. Sequenced input: PBMCs or T cells enriched from blood (not recorded which). Receptor source: a woman aged 50 to 60 who had been exposed to COVID-19. The CDR3 runs from the conserved cysteine through the conserved F or W. D genes are given only for firm matches. Clone sizes are given selectively: once, few, many, or a class where the clone is expanded.

d_gene	j_gene	v_gene	abundance	CDR3nt	CDR3aa
-	TRBJ1-3	TRBV14	-	TGTGCCAGCAGCCATAATAACAGAAAGTCTGGAAACACCATATATTTT	CASSHNNRKSGNTIYF
TRBD1	TRBJ1-2	TRBV19	-	TGTGCCAGTAAGGGACAGGATAACTATGGCTACACCTTC	CASKGQDNYGYTF
-	TRBJ1-2	TRBV7-2	-	TGTGCCAGCAGCTTAACACAGAGAGTCTATGGCTACACCTTC	CASSLTQRVYGYTF
-	TRBJ2-1	TRBV27	-	TGTGCCAGCAGTTTGTACGGGAGCTTGGTGTGGAATGAGCAGTTCTTC	CASSLYGSLVWNEQFF
TRBD1	TRBJ1-1	TRBV6-2/TRBV6-3	-	TGTGCCAGCAGTTACATGGGGACAGCGAACACTGAAGCTTTCTTT	CASSYMGTANTEAFF
TRBD1	TRBJ2-7	TRBV10-2	-	TGCGCCAGCCGAAGAGGACAGGGGCTCTACGAGCAGTACTTC	CASRRGQGLYEQYF
TRBD2	TRBJ2-7	TRBV2	-	TGTGCCAGCAAGGGGGGCGCGGGAGGTCTCGAGCAGTACTTC	CASKGGAGGLEQYF
TRBD2	TRBJ2-5	TRBV7-2	-	TGTGCCAGCAGCCGGACTAGCGGGAGTGAGCAAGAGACCCAGTACTTC	CASSRTSGSEQETQYF
-	TRBJ2-7	TRBV6-4	-	TGTGCCAGCAAAGGTTGGGGGGGCTGCGAGCAGTACTTC	CASKGWGGCEQYF
TRBD1	TRBJ1-4	TRBV29-1	-	TGCAGCGTCGCGACAGGGATAAGAGAAAAACTGTTTTTT	CSVATGIREKLFF
-	TRBJ2-2	TRBV27	-	TGTGCCAGCAGTTTATCGGCGGGGCGCCACACCGGGGAGCTGTTTTTT	CASSLSAGRHTGELFF
-	TRBJ2-1	TRBV5-1	-	TGCGCCAGCAGCGGCGCACAATGGGGGGGCGCCTCCTACAATGAGCAGTTCTTC	CASSGAQWGGASYNEQFF
-	TRBJ1-1	TRBV7-9	-	TGTGCCAGCAGCTTATGGCCGGACAGGAACACTGAAGCTTTCTTT	CASSLWPDRNTEAFF
-	TRBJ2-7	TRBV25-1	-	TGTGCCAGCAAGGGAGTTGGCCGTTTAGGGGAGCAGTACTTC	CASKGVGRLGEQYF
-	TRBJ2-3	TRBV6-2/TRBV6-3	-	TGTGCCAGCAGTTTAATGGGACTCAGCACAGATACGCAGTATTTT	CASSLMGLSTDTQYF
-	TRBJ1-1	TRBV7-2	-	TGTGCCAGCAGCTTAGTAGGGAGGGGGAACACTGAAGCTTTCTTT	CASSLVGRGNTEAFF
-	TRBJ1-4	TRBV5-1	-	TGCGCCAGCAAGGGACAACTTGCAACTAATGAAAAACTGTTTTTT	CASKGQLATNEKLFF
TRBD1	TRBJ1-4	TRBV5-4	-	TGTGCCAGCAGCTTGGACAGGGGGGATAATGAAAAACTGTTTTTT	CASSLDRGDNEKLFF
-	TRBJ1-2	TRBV29-1	-	TGCAGCGTCCCGGGACGGGGGACTTATGGCTACACCTTC	CSVPGRGTYGYTF
-	TRBJ1-2	TRBV5-5	-	TGTGCCAGCAGCTTGGGACGACAGGCTAACTATGGCTACACCTTC	CASSLGRQANYGYTF
TRBD1	TRBJ2-7	TRBV5-1	-	TGCGCCAGCAGCCTTAGCGGACAGGGCTACGAGCAGTACTTC	CASSLSGQGYEQYF
TRBD2	TRBJ2-5	TRBV5-4	-	TGTGCCAGCAGCTTAGGTAGCGGGAGACGGGGGCAAGAGACCCAGTACTTC	CASSLGSGRRGQETQYF
TRBD2	TRBJ2-7	TRBV5-4	-	TGTGCCAGCGGGACTAGCGGGAGGGCCGCCTACGAGCAGTACTTC	CASGTSGRAAYEQYF
-	TRBJ2-2	TRBV9	once	TGTGCCAGCAGCGTAGTCGGTAGGGAGGGGGAGCTGTTTTTT	CASSVVGREGELFF
-	TRBJ2-2	TRBV12-2	-	TGTGCAAGTCGCCGCGGGACTCCCCGGGGGACCGGGGAGCTGTTTTTT	CASRRGTPRGTGELFF
-	TRBJ1-3	TRBV18	-	TGTGCCAGCTCACCCACAACCCACTCTGGAAACACCATATATTTT	CASSPTTHSGNTIYF
TRBD1	TRBJ1-4	TRBV7-9	once	TGTGCCAGCAGCGCGGGACAGGGGGACGTTCCGGAAAAACTGTTTTTT	CASSAGQGDVPEKLFF
TRBD2	TRBJ2-1	TRBV10-3	-	TGTGCCATCAGTTCCTTGACTAGCGGGGGGGCACGTAATGAGCAGTTCTTC	CAISSLTSGGARNEQFF
-	TRBJ1-1	TRBV6-2/TRBV6-3	-	TGTGCCAGCAGTCGAGGTACTGAAGCTTTCTTT	CASSRGTEAFF
TRBD2	TRBJ2-1	TRBV5-1	-	TGCGCCAGCAGCTTGAGCTTAGCGGGAGGGAAAGATGAGCAGTTCTTC	CASSLSLAGGKDEQFF
TRBD1	TRBJ2-1	TRBV2	-	TGTGCCAGCAAGGCTGAAGCCGGGACAGGGGGCTACAATGAGCAGTTCTTC	CASKAEAGTGGYNEQFF
TRBD2	TRBJ2-7	TRBV28	-	TGTGCCAGCAGTTTCAGCGGGAGGACCTCCGAGCAGTACTTC	CASSFSGRTSEQYF
-	TRBJ1-2	TRBV12-3/TRBV12-4	-	TGTGCCAGCAGTTTCGGGGGCTATGGCTACACCTTC	CASSFGGYGYTF
-	TRBJ2-3	TRBV30	-	TGTGCCTGGAGTGTAAGGGGCCTCGGTACGCAGTATTTT	CAWSVRGLGTQYF
TRBD2	TRBJ2-3	TRBV19	-	TGTGCCAGTAGTACGGGACTAGCGGGAGTATTGAGCACAGATACGCAGTATTTT	CASSTGLAGVLSTDTQYF
-	TRBJ2-2	TRBV11-3	once	TGTGCCAGCAGCTCTTCCGGGGTGGTGGTCCCCGGGGAGCTGTTTTTT	CASSSSGVVVPGELFF
-	TRBJ1-4	TRBV2	-	TGTGCCAGCAAAACAGGGTGGGATGAAAAACTGTTTTTT	CASKTGWDEKLFF
TRBD1	TRBJ2-3	TRBV6-5	few	TGTGCCAGCAACCTCTCAGGGGGAGATACGCAGTATTTT	CASNLSGGDTQYF
TRBD1	TRBJ1-2	TRBV5-8	-	TGTGCCAGCAGCCCTGGCCTTGGACAGGGGATCTCCTATGGCTACACCTTC	CASSPGLGQGISYGYTF
TRBD2	TRBJ2-3	TRBV4-3	few	TGCGCCAGCAGCCCGGGACTAGCGGGGGGGCCGGGCACAGATACGCAGTATTTT	CASSPGLAGGPGTDTQYF
TRBD2	TRBJ2-1	TRBV6-2/TRBV6-3	-	TGTGCCAGCAGTTACACCCTAGCGGGGGGCCATGAGCAGTTCTTC	CASSYTLAGGHEQFF
-	TRBJ2-4	TRBV4-1	-	TGCGCCAGCAGCCAAGGCGCTGTAGCCAAAAACATTCAGTACTTC	CASSQGAVAKNIQYF
-	TRBJ1-2	TRBV4-3	-	TGCGCCAGCAGCCAAGAGAGGGAGGGCAACTATGGCTACACCTTC	CASSQEREGNYGYTF
-	TRBJ2-7	TRBV7-2	-	TGTGCCAGCAGCTCAGCTCTTGTTGAGCAGTACTTC	CASSSALVEQYF
-	TRBJ2-5	TRBV4-3	-	TGCGCCAGCAGCCAAGGGTGGGGGAGGGAGACCCAGTACTTC	CASSQGWGRETQYF